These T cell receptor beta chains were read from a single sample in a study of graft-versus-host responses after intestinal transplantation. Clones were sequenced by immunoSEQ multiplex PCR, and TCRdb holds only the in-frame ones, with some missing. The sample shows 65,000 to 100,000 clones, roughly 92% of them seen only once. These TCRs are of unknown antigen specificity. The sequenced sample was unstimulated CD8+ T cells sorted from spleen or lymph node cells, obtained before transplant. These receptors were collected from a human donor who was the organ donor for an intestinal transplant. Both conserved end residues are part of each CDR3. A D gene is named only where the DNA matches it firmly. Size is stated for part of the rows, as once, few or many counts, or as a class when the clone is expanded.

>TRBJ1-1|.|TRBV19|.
CASGWGGLNTEAFF
TGTGCCAGTGGATGGGGAGGATTGAACACTGAAGCTTTCTTT
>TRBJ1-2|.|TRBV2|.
CASSGFRYTPKGYTF
TGTGCCAGCAGTGGTTTTCGATACACCCCCAAGGGCTACACCTTC
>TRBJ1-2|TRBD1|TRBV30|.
CAWGGQGGYGYTF
TGTGCCTGGGGGGGACAGGGGGGCTATGGCTACACCTTC
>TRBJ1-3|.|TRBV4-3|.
CASSQEGQPLSGNTIYF
TGCGCCAGCAGCCAAGAAGGACAACCTCTCTCTGGAAACACCATATATTTT
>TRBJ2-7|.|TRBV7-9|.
CASSPGRSVQGAGDEQYF
TGTGCCAGCAGCCCCGGGAGGAGCGTGCAGGGGGCTGGGGACGAGCAGTACTTC
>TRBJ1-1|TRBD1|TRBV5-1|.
CASSLASGGTEAFF
TGCGCCAGCAGCTTGGCTTCAGGGGGAACTGAAGCTTTCTTT
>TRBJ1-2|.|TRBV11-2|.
CASSLVAGGYTF
TGTGCCAGCAGCTTGGTCGCGGGTGGCTACACCTTC
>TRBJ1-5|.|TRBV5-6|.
CASSSGVDQPQHF
TGTGCCAGCAGCTCCGGGGTGGATCAGCCCCAGCATTTT
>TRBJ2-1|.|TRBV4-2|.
CASSQGSPDEQFF
TGTGCCAGCAGCCAAGGGTCCCCGGATGAGCAGTTCTTC
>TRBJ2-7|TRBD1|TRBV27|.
CASSGSGTGDEQYF
TGTGCCAGCAGTGGGTCCGGGACAGGGGACGAGCAGTACTTC
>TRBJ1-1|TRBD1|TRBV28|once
CASSLLGQEQTEAFF
TGTGCCAGCAGTTTACTTGGACAGGAACAAACTGAAGCTTTCTTT
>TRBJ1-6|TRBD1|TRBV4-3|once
CASSPSGTGDSPLHF
TGCGCCAGCAGCCCCTCAGGGACAGGGGATTCACCCCTCCACTTT
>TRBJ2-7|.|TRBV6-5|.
CASRTTRLDPYEQYF
TGTGCCAGCAGAACAACTAGACTAGACCCCTACGAGCAGTACTTC
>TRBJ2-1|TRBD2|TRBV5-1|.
CASSLGLAGSYNEQFF
TGCGCCAGCAGCTTGGGTCTAGCGGGGTCGTATAATGAGCAGTTCTTC
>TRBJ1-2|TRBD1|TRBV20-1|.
CSDRQGVGYTF
TGCAGTGACAGACAGGGGGTTGGCTACACCTTC
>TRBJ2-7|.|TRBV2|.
CASSQGTRLSFYEQYF
TGTGCCAGCAGCCAGGGAACCCGACTCAGCTTCTACGAGCAGTACTTC